Listed below are T cell receptor beta chains from one sample, sequenced in a study of cytomegalovirus exposure and HLA in healthy donors. Data came from immunoSEQ multiplex PCR; TCRdb stores just in-frame clones and leaves some out. The table lists about 150,000 clones, roughly 77% of them singletons, with approximately 3.8% in the top ten. Sequencing was performed on PBMCs. The receptors were gathered from a male donor in good health and CMV-seronegative. Each CDR3 is given with its conserved first and last residue. Each record gives: D gene, V gene, J gene, clone size, CDR3 DNA, CDR3 protein. A D gene is named only where the DNA matches it firmly. Only some rows state a clone size, as once, few, many or a class for expanded clones.

NA,TRBV5-1,TRBJ1-2,NA,TGCGCCAGCAGCTTGGAGGGGTATGGCTACACCTTC,CASSLEGYGYTF
NA,TRBV9,TRBJ1-1,few,TGTGCCAGCAGCAGGGGCACATGGGACACTGAAGCTTTCTTT,CASSRGTWDTEAFF
NA,TRBV15,TRBJ1-2,NA,TGTGCCACCAGCAACACCATCCCAGGCTACACCTTC,CATSNTIPGYTF
TRBD1,TRBV5-1,TRBJ1-4,NA,TGCGCCAGCCGTTTTGGCGGACCGGGACAGAATAATGAAAAACTGTTTTTT,CASRFGGPGQNNEKLFF
TRBD1,TRBV7-2,TRBJ1-6,NA,TGTGCCAGCAGCCCAGGGACAGCCTCCTCACCCCTCCACTTT,CASSPGTASSPLHF
TRBD2,TRBV10-3,TRBJ2-7,NA,TGTGCCAGCGAGCGGGGGCCGTCCTACGAGCAGTACTTC,CASERGPSYEQYF
NA,TRBV27,TRBJ1-6,NA,TGTGCCAGCAGTTTGGGAGGGGAGGACTCACCCCTCCACTTT,CASSLGGEDSPLHF
NA,TRBV18,TRBJ2-5,NA,TGTGCCAGCTCAGTTTCACTAGGTGTGGAGACCCAGTACTTC,CASSVSLGVETQYF
TRBD2,TRBV11-2,TRBJ2-5,NA,TGTGCCAGCAGCTTAAGCGGGAGGGCCGAACTAGAGACCCAGTACTTC,CASSLSGRAELETQYF
TRBD1,TRBV10-1,TRBJ2-3,NA,TGCGCCAGCAGGGTTAAGACCGGGACAGGGGGCGGAACAGATACGCAGTATTTT,CASRVKTGTGGGTDTQYF
NA,TRBV19,TRBJ2-5,once,TGTGCCAGTAGGCCCGAGCTGAATCAAGAGACCCAGTACTTC,CASRPELNQETQYF
NA,TRBV27,TRBJ1-3,NA,TGTGCCAGCAGTTTCCTCTCTGGAAACACCATATATTTT,CASSFLSGNTIYF
TRBD1,TRBV27,TRBJ1-6,NA,TGTGCCAGCAGTTCTTGGGACAGCAAAAATTCACCCCTCCACTTT,CASSSWDSKNSPLHF
NA,TRBV4-3,TRBJ1-1,NA,TGCGCCAGCAGCCAAGAAATGGCAGGCAGAGGGGCTTTCTTT,CASSQEMAGRGAFF
NA,TRBV7-9,TRBJ2-3,once,TGTGCCAGCAGCCCAATCGGCAGGGCCAGCTTTCCCACAGATACGCAGTATTTT,CASSPIGRASFPTDTQYF
TRBD1,TRBV6-1,TRBJ1-2,NA,TGTGCCAGCAGTGAAGGGGACAGGGAAAACTATGGCTACACCTTC,CASSEGDRENYGYTF
NA,TRBV6-5,TRBJ2-5,NA,TGTGCCAGCAAGAGGGCGTCGGGCCGTCTTGAGACCCAGTACTTC,CASKRASGRLETQYF
NA,TRBV29-1,TRBJ2-2,NA,TGCAGCGTTGACGGGGGGAACACCGGGGAGCTGTTTTTT,CSVDGGNTGELFF
NA,TRBV15,TRBJ1-2,few,TGTGCCACCAGCAGAGATCGGGGGGAAAACTATGGCTACACCTTC,CATSRDRGENYGYTF
TRBD2,TRBV5-1,TRBJ2-1,few,TGCGCCAGCAGCTTGGTGGCGGGAGCGTTGGATGAGCAGTTCTTC,CASSLVAGALDEQFF
TRBD1,TRBV28,TRBJ1-2,NA,TGTGCCAGCAGTTTAGCACTGACAGGGGTCTATGGCTACACCTTC,CASSLALTGVYGYTF
NA,TRBV7-6,TRBJ1-1,NA,TGTGCCAGCAGCTTAGTCGGAGGGGGGGGAGGATCAAACACTGAAGCTTTCTTT,CASSLVGGGGGSNTEAFF
TRBD1,TRBV4-1,TRBJ2-2,once,TGCGCCAGCAGCCTCTATGCTGGACAGGCGAACACCGGGGAGCTGTTTTTT,CASSLYAGQANTGELFF
TRBD1,TRBV18,TRBJ1-3,NA,TGTGCCAGCTCACCTAAGGACAGGGGAAACACCATATATTTT,CASSPKDRGNTIYF
TRBD2,TRBV19,TRBJ2-3,NA,TGTGCCAGTACCGATCCGGGACTAGCGAGAGATACGCAGTATTTT,CASTDPGLARDTQYF